This TCR beta chain was found in a study of molecular identifiers for immune sequencing clone quantification. Study conclusions and caveats: Under 1% of molecules in naive cells, but over 98% of effector molecules, belonged to clones above 20 RNA copies.

The CDR3 is 16 residues long. Unmatched junction bases numbered 11, after V lost 5 bases and J lost 5 bases. The V gene's germline CDR1 is MNHEY and CDR2 SVGEGT. This clonotype was seen at least ten times. Its antigen remains unknown. Libraries of naive CD8 T cells were made from about 20,000 to 1,000,000 sorted cells. They used 10%, 30% or 50% RNA. Isolation of naive CD8 T cells was achieved by sorting on a CD8+CD4-CCR7+CD45RA+ phenotype. Bulk libraries came from a prior protocol with listed TCR primers. In TCRdb, the PCR reads were re-called with MiXCR into one record per CDR3 protein. Seen here are 12,000 or so distinct CDR3 sequences, approximately 20% observed once, and the top ten hold approximately 1.6%.

Input material: naive CD8+ T cells from blood, with Jurkat cell RNA spiked in. Subset defined: FACS-sorted CD8+CD4-CCR7+CD45RA+ naive T cells. This receptor was identified in a human donor in good health. Some libraries in this study had Jurkat cell RNA spiked in. The rearrangement links TRBV6-2 or TRBV6-3 to TRBJ2-1; 8 positions match TRBD2. This chain's CDR3 is CASSRPPREEDNEQFF. The CDR3 coding sequence is TGTGCCAGCAGTCGCCCCCCGCGGGAGGAAGACAATGAGCAGTTCTTC.